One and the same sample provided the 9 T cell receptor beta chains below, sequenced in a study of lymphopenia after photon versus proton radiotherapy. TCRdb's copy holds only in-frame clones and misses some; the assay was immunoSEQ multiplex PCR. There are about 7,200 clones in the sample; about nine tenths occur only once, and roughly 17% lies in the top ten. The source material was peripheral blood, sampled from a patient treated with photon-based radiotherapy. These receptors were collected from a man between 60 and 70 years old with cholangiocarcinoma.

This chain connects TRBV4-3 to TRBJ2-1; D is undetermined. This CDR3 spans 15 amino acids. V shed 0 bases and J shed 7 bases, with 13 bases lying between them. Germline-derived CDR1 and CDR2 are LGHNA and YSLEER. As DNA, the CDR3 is TGCGCCAGCAGCCAAGAGGGTGGTAGCCTAAATGAGCAGTTCTTC. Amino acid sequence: CASSQEGGSLNEQFF.

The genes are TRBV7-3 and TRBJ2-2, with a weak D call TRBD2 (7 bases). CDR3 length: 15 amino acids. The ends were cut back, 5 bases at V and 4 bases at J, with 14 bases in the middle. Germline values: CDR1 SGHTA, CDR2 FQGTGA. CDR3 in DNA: TGTGCCAGCAGCCCAATGCGGGGGCTCACCGGGGAGCTGTTTTTT. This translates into CASSPMRGLTGELFF.

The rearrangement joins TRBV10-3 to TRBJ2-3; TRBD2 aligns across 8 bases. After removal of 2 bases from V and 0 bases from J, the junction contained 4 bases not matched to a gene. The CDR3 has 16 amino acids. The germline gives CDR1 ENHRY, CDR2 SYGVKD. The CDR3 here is CAISEGGGGSTDTQYF. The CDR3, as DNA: TGTGCCATCAGTGAGGGAGGCGGGGGGAGCACAGATACGCAGTATTTT.

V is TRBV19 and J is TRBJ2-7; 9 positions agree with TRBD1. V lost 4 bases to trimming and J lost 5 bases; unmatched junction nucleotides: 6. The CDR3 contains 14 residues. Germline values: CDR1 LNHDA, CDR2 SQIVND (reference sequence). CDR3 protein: CASSTTGGFHEQYF. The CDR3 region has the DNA TGTGCCAGTAGTACTACAGGGGGCTTCCACGAGCAGTACTTC. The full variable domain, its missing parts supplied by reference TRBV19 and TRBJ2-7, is DGGITQSPKYLFRKEGQNVTLSCEQNLNHDAMYWYRQDPGQGLRLIYYSQIVNDFQKGDIAEGYSVSREKKESFPLTVTSAQKNPTAFYLCASSTTGGFHEQYFGPGTRLTVT.

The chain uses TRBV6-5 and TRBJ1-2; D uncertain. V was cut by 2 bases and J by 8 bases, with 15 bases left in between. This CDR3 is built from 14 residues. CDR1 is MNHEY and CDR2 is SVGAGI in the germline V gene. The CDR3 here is CASSYGRGFRGYTF. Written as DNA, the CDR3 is TGTGCCAGCAGTTACGGGCGAGGCTTTCGAGGCTACACCTTC.

The CDR3 bases are TGTGCCAGCAGCTTTACTACTGATGGAGGGGTAGCACTGAAGGAGCAGTACTTC. It specifies CASSFTTDGGVALKEQYF. The chain combines TRBV5-8 with TRBJ2-7; maybe TRBD2 (6 bases). The CDR3 runs to 18 residues. Trimming took off 2 bases at V and 7 bases at J, with 28 bases between the two ends. Germline-derived CDR1 and CDR2 are SGHTS and YDEGEE.

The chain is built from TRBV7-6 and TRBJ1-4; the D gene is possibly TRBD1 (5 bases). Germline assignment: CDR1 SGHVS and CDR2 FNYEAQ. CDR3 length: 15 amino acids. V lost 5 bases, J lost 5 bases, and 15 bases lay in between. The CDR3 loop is CASSPVSDKNEKLFF. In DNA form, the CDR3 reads TGTGCCAGCAGCCCCGTATCGGACAAGAATGAAAAACTGTTTTTT.

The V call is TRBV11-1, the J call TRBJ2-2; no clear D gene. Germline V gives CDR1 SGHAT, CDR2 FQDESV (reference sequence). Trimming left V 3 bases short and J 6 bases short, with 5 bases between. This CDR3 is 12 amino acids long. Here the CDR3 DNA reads TGTGCCAGCAGCTTCTCATCCGGGGAGCTGTTTTTT. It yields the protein CASSFSSGELFF.

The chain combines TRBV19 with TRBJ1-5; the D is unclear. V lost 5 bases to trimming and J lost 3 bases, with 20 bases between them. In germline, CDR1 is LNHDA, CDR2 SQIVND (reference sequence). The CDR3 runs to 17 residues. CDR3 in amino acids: CASSQPGISGDNQPQHF. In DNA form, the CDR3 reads TGTGCCAGTAGTCAACCGGGGATCTCTGGGGACAATCAGCCCCAGCATTTT.